The present TCR delta chain was sequenced within a study of γδ T cells in repeated Plasmodium falciparum infection. Study summary: The natural-infection arm compared Malian children under seasonal malaria with matched Australian children.

This clone showed up just a few times. This DNA's translation differs at residue 9 from TCRdb's protein, which comes from a much larger clone; a read error is likely, and the protein shown is translated from the DNA. TCRdb re-called the multiplex PCR reads via CATT. Of roughly 50,000 delta-chain clones listed, 1.6% are singletons. Bulk repertoires came from Vgamma9/Vdelta2+ or Vdelta2-negative gammadelta T cells flow-sorted from PBMC. Trimming took 3 bases from V and 5 from J; bases not matched to a gene: 7. CDR1 and CDR2 from the germline V gene are GEAIGNYY and EKD. CDR3 length: 14 residues. Material for sequencing was gamma-delta T cells from blood. The genes are TRDV2 and TRDJ1; 8 nucleotides agree with TRDD3. TCRdb offers no J gene call, so here the DNA was matched to germline to obtain one. The TCR was taken from a pool of human donors (malaria-infected and uninfected, not separated). Here the CDR3 reads CACDGVLGADKLIF. As DNA, the CDR3 is TGTGCCTGTGACGGCGTACTGGGGGCAGATAAACTCATCTTT.